This T cell receptor beta chain was identified during a study of blood T cell repertoires in COVID-19. The wider study: The origin of the acute and convalescent COVID-19 samples was the United States, Italy and Spain. T cells, B-cell-depleted T cells, or PBMCs provided the cDNA or gDNA that served as material.

Original data processing: Amplification of reference gene primers was used by the study to estimate nucleated cell counts. Sequencing was performed with immunoSEQ multiplex PCR; in TCRdb, only in-frame clones are kept and a portion is missing. V and J calls and clone size are as listed in that table; D and trimming were resolved from the DNA. The sample records about 140,000 clones, about 86% being singletons. The V and J ends lost 6 bases and 11 bases respectively, with 15 bases between them. From germline, CDR1 is DFQATT and CDR2 SNEGSKA (reference sequence). This CDR3 region has 11 residues. The receptor was derived from a human donor in a cohort sampled during active COVID-19. This chain uses TRBV20-1 with TRBJ2-3, with a possible D match to TRBD2 (6 bases). Sequenced sample: peripheral blood. CDR3 region: CSAPDYPGQYF. In nucleotides, the CDR3 is TGCAGTGCCCCGGACTACCCGGGGCAGTATTTT.